Listed below are T cell receptor beta chains from one sample, sequenced in a study of neoadjuvant nivolumab and ipilimumab in lung cancer. Clones were sequenced by immunoSEQ multiplex PCR, and TCRdb holds only the in-frame ones, with some missing. The data show approximately 30,000 clones, with 82% seen just once and approximately 8.6% held by the top ten. This material consisted of tumor tissue, taken after neoadjuvant nivolumab, alone or with ipilimumab, at or shortly before surgery. The receptors were sampled from an adult with non-small cell lung cancer. Both conserved end residues are part of each CDR3. Each record gives: D gene, J gene, V gene, clone size, CDR3 protein, CDR3 DNA. D genes are given only for firm matches. Clone size, where shown, is once, few, many, or a class for clones that have expanded.

- | TRBJ1-3 | TRBV5-1 | - | CASSGSSGNTIYF | TGCGCCAGCAGTGGCAGCTCTGGAAACACCATATATTTT
TRBD1 | TRBJ2-1 | TRBV27 | large | CASSLQGANYEQFF | TGTGCCAGCAGTTTGCAGGGGGCGAACTATGAGCAGTTCTTC
TRBD2 | TRBJ2-5 | TRBV4-1 | - | CASSQDLSRLAGSAGTQYF | TGCGCCAGCAGCCAAGATTTGTCGAGACTAGCGGGTTCGGCAGGGACCCAGTACTTC
- | TRBJ2-7 | TRBV5-4 | - | CASSLDRSYEQYF | TGTGCCAGCAGCTTGGACCGCTCCTACGAGCAGTACTTC
TRBD1 | TRBJ1-1 | TRBV20-1 | - | CSAIRTGEAFF | TGCAGTGCTATAAGGACAGGTGAAGCTTTCTTT
- | TRBJ1-2 | TRBV7-9 | - | CASSSPTLGHYGYTF | TGTGCCAGCAGCTCCCCGACCCTGGGCCACTATGGCTACACCTTC
TRBD1 | TRBJ2-5 | TRBV18 | - | CASSRDRSETQYF | TGTGCCAGCTCAAGGGACAGGTCCGAGACCCAGTACTTC
- | TRBJ1-3 | TRBV10-2 | - | CASTVAGTGNTIYF | TGCGCCAGCACCGTGGCGGGAACTGGAAACACCATATATTTT
- | TRBJ2-1 | TRBV5-4 | - | CASSLSRATTYNEQFF | TGTGCCAGCAGCTTGAGCCGAGCCACGACCTACAATGAGCAGTTCTTC
TRBD1 | TRBJ2-7 | TRBV5-1 | - | CASRRLGQGDYEQYF | TGCGCCAGCAGGCGATTGGGACAGGGTGACTACGAGCAGTACTTC
- | TRBJ2-5 | TRBV10-3 | - | CAISGGLQGPLQETQYF | TGTGCCATCAGTGGGGGGTTACAGGGTCCACTTCAAGAGACCCAGTACTTC
- | TRBJ1-2 | TRBV7-9 | - | CASSRRASSVGYTF | TGTGCCAGCAGCCGCCGGGCTTCATCGGTCGGCTACACCTTC
TRBD1 | TRBJ2-7 | TRBV29-1 | - | CSALLRTGYEQYF | TGCAGCGCCCTCTTAAGGACAGGCTACGAGCAGTACTTC
TRBD1 | TRBJ2-3 | TRBV7-8 | - | CASSGITGGDTQYF | TGTGCCAGCAGCGGCATTACAGGGGGCGATACGCAGTATTTT
- | TRBJ2-7 | TRBV27 | - | CASSSPRSYEQYF | TGTGCCAGCAGTTCCCCCCGCAGCTACGAGCAGTACTTC
TRBD1 | TRBJ1-5 | TRBV30 | - | CAWSVQGGVKGNQPQHF | TGTGCCTGGAGTGTACAGGGGGGTGTAAAGGGCAATCAGCCCCAGCATTTT
- | TRBJ1-1 | TRBV5-1 | - | CASSLVRVGNTEAFF | TGCGCCAGCAGCTTGGTGAGGGTCGGGAACACTGAAGCTTTCTTT
- | TRBJ2-3 | TRBV5-1 | - | CASLRGGPTDTQYF | TGCGCCAGTCTCAGGGGAGGCCCCACAGATACGCAGTATTTT
- | TRBJ2-2 | TRBV5-6 | - | CASSLLGSNTGELFF | TGTGCCAGCAGCTTGCTGGGATCCAACACCGGGGAGCTGTTTTTT
- | TRBJ2-3 | TRBV11-3 | - | CASLKEGGGRFTDTQYF | TGTGCCAGCTTGAAGGAGGGTGGTGGTCGGTTCACAGATACGCAGTATTTT
- | TRBJ1-4 | TRBV7-2 | - | CASSPILAEKLFF | TGTGCCAGCAGCCCCATACTAGCTGAAAAACTGTTTTTT
- | TRBJ1-2 | TRBV6-6 | - | CASRAEGYTF | TGTGCCAGCAGAGCGGAGGGCTACACCTTC
TRBD1 | TRBJ2-3 | TRBV11-3 | - | CASSLATIIQGVPYTQYF | TGTGCCAGCAGCTTAGCAACTATTATACAGGGGGTTCCATATACGCAGTATTTT
- | TRBJ2-5 | TRBV29-1 | - | CSTRWGMEQETQYF | TGCAGCACCAGATGGGGGATGGAGCAAGAGACCCAGTACTTC
- | TRBJ2-3 | TRBV7-2 | - | CASSPTMSDTQYF | TGTGCCAGCAGCCCCACCATGTCGGATACGCAGTATTTT
TRBD2 | TRBJ2-1 | TRBV29-1 | few | CSVEPLAGGYEQFF | TGCAGCGTTGAACCTCTAGCGGGAGGGTATGAGCAGTTCTTC
TRBD2 | TRBJ2-7 | TRBV5-1 | - | CASSLFSSGNLEQYF | TGCGCCAGCAGCCTTTTTTCTAGCGGGAACCTCGAGCAGTACTTC
TRBD2 | TRBJ2-5 | TRBV5-5 | few | CASSSGLAGGETQYF | TGTGCCAGCAGCTCGGGACTAGCGGGGGGAGAGACCCAGTACTTC
- | TRBJ2-6 | TRBV5-1 | - | CASRGTAGANVLTF | TGCGCCAGCAGGGGAACGGCTGGGGCCAACGTCCTGACTTTC
- | TRBJ2-1 | TRBV2 | - | CASSVDAYNEQFF | TGTGCCAGCAGCGTGGACGCGTACAATGAGCAGTTCTTC
- | TRBJ2-5 | TRBV15 | - | CATSRDQKGTQYF | TGTGCCACCAGCAGAGACCAGAAAGGGACCCAGTACTTC
TRBD1 | TRBJ1-5 | TRBV9 | - | CASSVGPGQGWDSNQPQHF | TGTGCCAGCAGCGTAGGCCCGGGACAGGGGTGGGATAGCAATCAGCCCCAGCATTTT
TRBD1 | TRBJ2-7 | TRBV11-2 | - | CASSLGTGWGYEQYF | TGTGCCAGCAGCTTAGGGACAGGGTGGGGATACGAGCAGTACTTC
TRBD2 | TRBJ2-5 | TRBV11-3 | - | CASSTLLAGGGETQYF | TGTGCCAGCAGCACCCTACTAGCGGGAGGGGGGGAGACCCAGTACTTC
- | TRBJ2-3 | TRBV18 | - | CASSNVSTRADTQYF | TGTGCCAGCTCTAACGTATCCACTAGGGCTGATACGCAGTATTTT
- | TRBJ1-1 | TRBV29-1 | - | CSVVLRGLWDTEAFF | TGCAGCGTTGTCCTACGCGGTTTGTGGGACACTGAAGCTTTCTTT
- | TRBJ2-3 | TRBV7-9 | few | CASSPADTQYF | TGTGCCAGCAGCCCCGCGGATACGCAGTATTTT
TRBD1 | TRBJ2-3 | TRBV18 | - | CASSPGDRSSTDTQYF | TGTGCCAGCTCCCCCGGGGACAGGAGTAGCACAGATACGCAGTATTTT
- | TRBJ1-3 | TRBV7-9 | - | CASSTSGNTIYF | TGTGCCAGCAGCACGAGTGGAAACACCATATATTTT
- | TRBJ2-5 | TRBV12-5 | - | CASGPQGRFGETQYF | TGTGCTAGTGGCCCTCAGGGGCGATTCGGGGAGACCCAGTACTTC
TRBD2 | TRBJ2-7 | TRBV10-2 | - | CASSEFGLAGVDEQYF | TGCGCCAGCAGTGAATTTGGACTAGCGGGGGTCGACGAGCAGTACTTC
- | TRBJ1-5 | TRBV10-2 | - | CASTRVGGLNQPQHF | TGCGCCAGCACCAGAGTGGGGGGCTTGAATCAGCCCCAGCATTTT
TRBD1 | TRBJ2-7 | TRBV5-1 | - | CASSPRGQVSSNSYEQYF | TGCGCCAGCAGCCCCCGGGGACAGGTGTCAAGTAATTCCTACGAGCAGTACTTC
- | TRBJ2-1 | TRBV11-3 | - | CASSSLTVRNEQFF | TGTGCCAGCAGCTCCTTGACGGTGCGGAATGAGCAGTTCTTC
- | TRBJ1-4 | TRBV6-5 | few | CASSYGAGGAGEKLFF | TGTGCCAGCAGTTATGGAGCCGGGGGGGCGGGTGAAAAACTGTTTTTT